These 3 T cell receptor beta chains were all obtained from the same sample, sequenced in a study of shared clonotypes between healthy human individuals (dated by TCRdb to 2018 to 2020). Receptor libraries were prepared by the immunoSEQ multiplex PCR assay. This immuneACCESS table, as held by TCRdb, lists in-frame sequences with V and J called but not all clones. Of the missing ones, under half trace to an unresolved V gene in checked studies; the others have no known cause. In this sample the table shows approximately 350,000 clones, about 74% of which occur a single time. Approximately 10% of the sample is taken by the ten largest. Sequenced: memory CD4+ T cells sorted from blood. The intended sense of this specimen's cell subset or site label: CD45RA-negative fraction. These receptors came from a man aged 25-40 years in good health.

The chain has TRBV2 and TRBJ2-1, with 10 bases matching TRBD1. CDR1 is SNHLY, CDR2 FYNNEI, per germline. CDR3 length: 16 residues. J lost 1 base, V lost 5 bases, and 5 bases had no gene match. CDR3 sequence reads: CASSYLGQGSYNEQFF. The CDR3 DNA follows: TGTGCCAGCAGTTACTTGGGACAGGGGTCCTACAATGAGCAGTTCTTC.

To note about this clone: This may be a read error: a much more frequent sequence differs by one nucleotide. The rearrangement uses TRBV7-2 and TRBJ2-3; unclear D gene. CDR1 and CDR2 (germline): SGHTA, FQGNSA. V was clipped by 2 bases and J by 0 bases, with 0 bases between them. This CDR3 spans 12 amino acids. CDR3 protein: CASSLSTDTQYF. In DNA form, the CDR3 reads TGTGCCAGCAGCTTAAGCACAGATACGCAGTATTTT.

The chain combines TRBV28 with TRBJ1-1; D remains unclear. The CDR3 spans 12 residues. The germline gives CDR1 MDHEN, CDR2 SYDVKM. V was trimmed by 3 bases and J by 10 bases, leaving 12 bases between them. In nucleotides, the CDR3 is TGTGCCAGCAGTTTCCTGCCTTGGGGAGCTTTCTTT. Translating gives CASSFLPWGAFF.